The T cell receptor (beta chain) described here comes from a study of human T cells and chemical hapten exposure. About the research overall: Variation in per-sample TCR yields came mainly from small pooled library volume differences.

Noted time point: pre-sensitization, week 0. Treatment specified: therapeutic diphenylcyclopropenone sensitization with weekly scalp DPC. TCRdb re-called the RACE reads through MiXCR, storing one row per CDR3 protein. The data hold some 84,000 distinct CDR3 sequences, with about 8% observed a single time. This clonotype was observed a handful of times. Trimming stripped 6 bases from V and 0 bases from J, with 10 bases between. The CDR3 extends over 14 amino acids. The source material was whole blood, sampled in connection with sensitization to the hapten diphenylcyclopropenone (DPC). The chain uses TRBV12-3 or TRBV12-4 and TRBJ2-3; D may be TRBD1 (5 bases). The source of this sequence is a middle-aged man with alopecia areata. Some clones in this sample may be carry-over from other donors' samples. CDR3 DNA sequence: TGTGCCAGCAGGATTGCAGGGAGCACAGATACGCAGTATTTT. It specifies CASRIAGSTDTQYF.